A selection of T cell receptor beta chains follows, all from one sample in a study of cytomegalovirus exposure and HLA in healthy donors. TCRdb's table, derived via immunoSEQ multiplex PCR, lists solely in-frame clones and lacks some. The sample comprises about 130,000 clones, more than 80% of which are singletons, and 1% rests with the top ten. The source material was PBMCs. Receptor source: a man in his forties in good health and CMV-seronegative. Each CDR3 is given with its conserved first and last residue. Fields, in order: CDR3 DNA, CDR3 protein, V gene, J gene, clone size, D gene. A D gene is named only where the DNA matches it firmly. Part of the rows lack a size; the others show once, few, many or a class for expanded clones.

CDR3nt: TGCAGCGTAGCGGTGGGATGGTCCGATCAGCCCCAGCATTTT; CDR3aa: CSVAVGWSDQPQHF; v_gene: TRBV29-1; j_gene: TRBJ1-5; abundance: few; d_gene: NA
CDR3nt: TGCGCCAGCAGCCCCAACCCGGGACTAGCGGGGGGTACCAAATCCTACAATGAGCAGTTCTTC; CDR3aa: CASSPNPGLAGGTKSYNEQFF; v_gene: TRBV5-1; j_gene: TRBJ2-1; abundance: few; d_gene: TRBD2
CDR3nt: TGTGCCAGCAGTGAAGAGACAGGGCGGAATTCACCCCTCCACTTT; CDR3aa: CASSEETGRNSPLHF; v_gene: TRBV2; j_gene: TRBJ1-6; abundance: NA; d_gene: TRBD1
CDR3nt: TGTGCCAGCAGTCAGTCCCCCTACAGGGCTGGGGAGCAGTACTTC; CDR3aa: CASSQSPYRAGEQYF; v_gene: TRBV27; j_gene: TRBJ2-7; abundance: NA; d_gene: NA
CDR3nt: TGTGCCAGCAGCAGAGGACAGGGTGGGGTCTATGGCTACACCTTC; CDR3aa: CASSRGQGGVYGYTF; v_gene: TRBV28; j_gene: TRBJ1-2; abundance: NA; d_gene: TRBD1
CDR3nt: TGCGCCAGCAGCCCCATGGGGCTTGACAGGAGCCCGTACGAGCAGTACTTC; CDR3aa: CASSPMGLDRSPYEQYF; v_gene: TRBV5-1; j_gene: TRBJ2-7; abundance: once; d_gene: NA
CDR3nt: TGTGCCAGCAGCCAAACTAACTATGGCTACACCTTC; CDR3aa: CASSQTNYGYTF; v_gene: TRBV6-1; j_gene: TRBJ1-2; abundance: NA; d_gene: NA
CDR3nt: TGTGCCAGCAGCCCCCCGGGACACCCGAACACTGAAGCTTTCTTT; CDR3aa: CASSPPGHPNTEAFF; v_gene: TRBV21-1; j_gene: TRBJ1-1; abundance: NA; d_gene: NA
CDR3nt: TGTGCCAGCAGGGTGGGACAGGTGAGCAATCAGCCCCAGCATTTT; CDR3aa: CASRVGQVSNQPQHF; v_gene: TRBV2; j_gene: TRBJ1-5; abundance: NA; d_gene: TRBD1
CDR3nt: TGTGCCAGCAGTTTCACAGGGGGAAACACTGAAGCTTTCTTT; CDR3aa: CASSFTGGNTEAFF; v_gene: TRBV6-1; j_gene: TRBJ1-1; abundance: NA; d_gene: TRBD1
CDR3nt: TGTGCCAGCAGCCTGCAGGGGGTTGAGCAGTTCTTC; CDR3aa: CASSLQGVEQFF; v_gene: TRBV7-9; j_gene: TRBJ2-1; abundance: NA; d_gene: TRBD1
CDR3nt: TGTGCCACCGCGTGGGACAGAGTCAATCAGCCCCAGCATTTT; CDR3aa: CATAWDRVNQPQHF; v_gene: TRBV6-6; j_gene: TRBJ1-5; abundance: NA; d_gene: TRBD1
CDR3nt: TGCGCCAGCAGCTCCCTAGCGGGAGGGGGGGGTGAGCAGTTCTTC; CDR3aa: CASSSLAGGGGEQFF; v_gene: TRBV5-1; j_gene: TRBJ2-1; abundance: NA; d_gene: TRBD2
CDR3nt: TGCAGTGCTAGTATTTCAGATACGCAGTATTTT; CDR3aa: CSASISDTQYF; v_gene: TRBV20-1; j_gene: TRBJ2-3; abundance: NA; d_gene: NA
CDR3nt: TGTGCCAGCAGTTACGGGGGGGCCCTGGGTGGCTACACCTTC; CDR3aa: CASSYGGALGGYTF; v_gene: TRBV6-5; j_gene: TRBJ1-2; abundance: NA; d_gene: NA
CDR3nt: TGTGCCAGCAGTCGAGTCGAGGTAGCTCGCACAGATACGCAGTATTTT; CDR3aa: CASSRVEVARTDTQYF; v_gene: TRBV7-9; j_gene: TRBJ2-3; abundance: once; d_gene: NA
CDR3nt: TGTGCCAGCAGCCCCCGGAACGGGGGGCCGAACACCGGGGAGCTGTTTTTT; CDR3aa: CASSPRNGGPNTGELFF; v_gene: TRBV7-2; j_gene: TRBJ2-2; abundance: NA; d_gene: NA
CDR3nt: TGTGCCAGCAGTCGCCAAACTAGCGGGAGGTTTGATGAGCAGTTCTTC; CDR3aa: CASSRQTSGRFDEQFF; v_gene: TRBV6-6; j_gene: TRBJ2-1; abundance: NA; d_gene: TRBD2
CDR3nt: TGTGCCAGTAGTATTGGGGCAACAGTCTCCTACGAGCAGTACTTC; CDR3aa: CASSIGATVSYEQYF; v_gene: TRBV19; j_gene: TRBJ2-7; abundance: once; d_gene: NA
CDR3nt: TGTGCCAGCAGCTTGTACGGCCGGGACAGGGGTACAGATACGCAGTATTTT; CDR3aa: CASSLYGRDRGTDTQYF; v_gene: TRBV5-4; j_gene: TRBJ2-3; abundance: NA; d_gene: TRBD1
CDR3nt: TGTGCCAGCAGCACCTCCGGGACAGGAATCGCTGAGCAGTTCTTC; CDR3aa: CASSTSGTGIAEQFF; v_gene: TRBV6-1; j_gene: TRBJ2-1; abundance: NA; d_gene: TRBD1
CDR3nt: TGCGCCAGCAGCCAAGGTTTTGGGACAGGGAATGAAAAACTGTTTTTT; CDR3aa: CASSQGFGTGNEKLFF; v_gene: TRBV4-1; j_gene: TRBJ1-4; abundance: NA; d_gene: TRBD1
CDR3nt: TGCGCCAGCAGCTTGGACAGGGCAAACTACGAGCAGTACTTC; CDR3aa: CASSLDRANYEQYF; v_gene: TRBV5-1; j_gene: TRBJ2-7; abundance: NA; d_gene: NA
CDR3nt: TGTGCCAGCAGGAGGACAGGGGATCCGACTGAAGCTTTCTTT; CDR3aa: CASRRTGDPTEAFF; v_gene: TRBV28; j_gene: TRBJ1-1; abundance: NA; d_gene: TRBD1
CDR3nt: TGCGCCAGCAGCTGGACCGGGACAGGGTTAGAGACCCAGTACTTC; CDR3aa: CASSWTGTGLETQYF; v_gene: TRBV5-1; j_gene: TRBJ2-5; abundance: NA; d_gene: TRBD1
CDR3nt: TGTGCCAGCAGTGACTCGAGGACAGGGGGTTACAATGAGCAGTTCTTC; CDR3aa: CASSDSRTGGYNEQFF; v_gene: TRBV6-4; j_gene: TRBJ2-1; abundance: NA; d_gene: TRBD1
CDR3nt: TGTGCCTGGACTCTAGGGGTAACAGATACGCAGTATTTT; CDR3aa: CAWTLGVTDTQYF; v_gene: TRBV30; j_gene: TRBJ2-3; abundance: NA; d_gene: NA
CDR3nt: TGTGCCAGCAGCAGTGGGACTGCCCCTGGAAACACCATATATTTT; CDR3aa: CASSSGTAPGNTIYF; v_gene: TRBV5-6; j_gene: TRBJ1-3; abundance: NA; d_gene: NA
CDR3nt: TGTGCCAGCACCGGGGTTGGCTACACCTTC; CDR3aa: CASTGVGYTF; v_gene: TRBV6-1; j_gene: TRBJ1-2; abundance: NA; d_gene: NA
CDR3nt: TGTGCCTGGAGCTCCCTAGCGGGGAACACCGGGGAGCTGTTTTTT; CDR3aa: CAWSSLAGNTGELFF; v_gene: TRBV30; j_gene: TRBJ2-2; abundance: NA; d_gene: TRBD2
CDR3nt: TGTGCCAGCATTGGAGCCTCGAACACTGAAGCTTTCTTT; CDR3aa: CASIGASNTEAFF; v_gene: TRBV2; j_gene: TRBJ1-1; abundance: NA; d_gene: NA
CDR3nt: TGTGCCAGCACTGACCGGACAGGGGGCTCCTACAATGAGCAGTTCTTC; CDR3aa: CASTDRTGGSYNEQFF; v_gene: TRBV2; j_gene: TRBJ2-1; abundance: NA; d_gene: TRBD1
CDR3nt: TGTGCCATCCCTTGGGGGGAGAATTCACCCCTCCACTTT; CDR3aa: CAIPWGENSPLHF; v_gene: TRBV2; j_gene: TRBJ1-6; abundance: NA; d_gene: NA
CDR3nt: TGTGCCAGCAGCCAAGCGGGGGTGAGGTATGGCTACACCTTC; CDR3aa: CASSQAGVRYGYTF; v_gene: TRBV14; j_gene: TRBJ1-2; abundance: once; d_gene: NA
CDR3nt: TGTGCCAGCAGCCTCGGGACAGGGGTCAATGAGCAGTTCTTC; CDR3aa: CASSLGTGVNEQFF; v_gene: TRBV5-4; j_gene: TRBJ2-1; abundance: once; d_gene: TRBD1
CDR3nt: TGTGCCAGCAGTTACCAGCTAGCGGGAGAGACCCAGTACTTC; CDR3aa: CASSYQLAGETQYF; v_gene: TRBV6-5; j_gene: TRBJ2-5; abundance: NA; d_gene: TRBD2
CDR3nt: TGTGCCAGCAGCTCCCGACAGGGTTTACAGCCCCAGCATTTT; CDR3aa: CASSSRQGLQPQHF; v_gene: TRBV7-2; j_gene: TRBJ1-5; abundance: NA; d_gene: TRBD1
CDR3nt: TGTGCCAGCAGCTCCAGGGGTAGCACAGATACGCAGTATTTT; CDR3aa: CASSSRGSTDTQYF; v_gene: TRBV11-3; j_gene: TRBJ2-3; abundance: NA; d_gene: NA
CDR3nt: TGTGCCAGCACTCCGGGGGGCGGGCACGAGCAGTACTTC; CDR3aa: CASTPGGGHEQYF; v_gene: TRBV28; j_gene: TRBJ2-7; abundance: NA; d_gene: NA
CDR3nt: TGCGCCAGCAGCTTGCGGAGTCGCCTAGCGGGAACAAACTACGAGCAGTACTTC; CDR3aa: CASSLRSRLAGTNYEQYF; v_gene: TRBV5-1; j_gene: TRBJ2-7; abundance: NA; d_gene: TRBD2
CDR3nt: TGTGCCAGCAGCTTAAGGTATCGGGACACCTTCTCCTACGAGCAGTACTTC; CDR3aa: CASSLRYRDTFSYEQYF; v_gene: TRBV7-2; j_gene: TRBJ2-7; abundance: NA; d_gene: NA
CDR3nt: TGTGCCAGCAGTTTAGGGGGGAGCTCCTACGAGCAGTACTTC; CDR3aa: CASSLGGSSYEQYF; v_gene: TRBV27; j_gene: TRBJ2-7; abundance: NA; d_gene: NA
CDR3nt: TGTGCCAGCAGCCCCCCGGGACTAGCTCACAATGAGCAGTTCTTC; CDR3aa: CASSPPGLAHNEQFF; v_gene: TRBV7-2; j_gene: TRBJ2-1; abundance: few; d_gene: TRBD2
CDR3nt: TGTGCCCAACGGGGAAACACCATATATTTT; CDR3aa: CAQRGNTIYF; v_gene: TRBV19; j_gene: TRBJ1-3; abundance: NA; d_gene: NA
CDR3nt: TGCGCCAGCAGCCAGGGGAGATCCATGAACACTGAAGCTTTCTTT; CDR3aa: CASSQGRSMNTEAFF; v_gene: TRBV5-1; j_gene: TRBJ1-1; abundance: NA; d_gene: NA
CDR3nt: TGTGCCAGCAGCCGTGAGACGGGGAAGCAGTACTTC; CDR3aa: CASSRETGKQYF; v_gene: TRBV7-9; j_gene: TRBJ2-7; abundance: NA; d_gene: NA
CDR3nt: TGTGCCAGCAGTCGACAGGGAGAGACACACTACGAGCAGTACTTC; CDR3aa: CASSRQGETHYEQYF; v_gene: TRBV5-4; j_gene: TRBJ2-7; abundance: few; d_gene: TRBD1
CDR3nt: TGTGCCAGCAGTGGGACTAGCGGGAGGTTAGCTAGCACAGATACGCAGTATTTT; CDR3aa: CASSGTSGRLASTDTQYF; v_gene: TRBV2; j_gene: TRBJ2-3; abundance: NA; d_gene: TRBD2
CDR3nt: TGTGCCAGCAGCTTAGCAGCGGGGCCTGGGTACGAGCAGTACTTC; CDR3aa: CASSLAAGPGYEQYF; v_gene: TRBV7-8; j_gene: TRBJ2-7; abundance: NA; d_gene: TRBD2
CDR3nt: TGCGCCAGCAGCTTGACAGGGGCTTACCAAGAGACCCAGTACTTC; CDR3aa: CASSLTGAYQETQYF; v_gene: TRBV5-1; j_gene: TRBJ2-5; abundance: NA; d_gene: TRBD1
CDR3nt: TGTGCCATCAGCTCCGGGACAGGACTATCCTACAATGAGCAGTTCTTC; CDR3aa: CAISSGTGLSYNEQFF; v_gene: TRBV10-3; j_gene: TRBJ2-1; abundance: NA; d_gene: TRBD1
CDR3nt: TGTGCCAGCAGCTCGCCGGGACAGGGGGGAAACACCATATATTTT; CDR3aa: CASSSPGQGGNTIYF; v_gene: TRBV5-6; j_gene: TRBJ1-3; abundance: once; d_gene: TRBD1
CDR3nt: TGCGCCAGCAGCTTCGGGACTAGCGGTGGAGATACGCAGTATTTT; CDR3aa: CASSFGTSGGDTQYF; v_gene: TRBV5-1; j_gene: TRBJ2-3; abundance: NA; d_gene: TRBD2
CDR3nt: TGTGCCAGCAAAGGACAACTGGGAAAAGAGACCCAGTACTTC; CDR3aa: CASKGQLGKETQYF; v_gene: TRBV5-4; j_gene: TRBJ2-5; abundance: NA; d_gene: NA
CDR3nt: TGTGCCAGCAGTGCACCTCAGGGCGACGGCGGGGAGCTGTTTTTT; CDR3aa: CASSAPQGDGGELFF; v_gene: TRBV25-1; j_gene: TRBJ2-2; abundance: NA; d_gene: NA
CDR3nt: TGCGCCAGCAGCTTGGACGGGGACACTGAAGCTTTCTTT; CDR3aa: CASSLDGDTEAFF; v_gene: TRBV5-1; j_gene: TRBJ1-1; abundance: NA; d_gene: NA
CDR3nt: TGTGCCAGCAGCCGGACAGATCAGAGTTTTGAGCAGTACTTC; CDR3aa: CASSRTDQSFEQYF; v_gene: TRBV6-5; j_gene: TRBJ2-7; abundance: few; d_gene: NA
CDR3nt: TGTGCCAGTATTGACAGTGCAACTAATGAAAAACTGTTTTTT; CDR3aa: CASIDSATNEKLFF; v_gene: TRBV19; j_gene: TRBJ1-4; abundance: NA; d_gene: NA
CDR3nt: TGCGCCAGCAGCCTTCCAGGGCGTACGCAGTATTTT; CDR3aa: CASSLPGRTQYF; v_gene: TRBV5-1; j_gene: TRBJ2-3; abundance: NA; d_gene: NA